These 27 T cell receptor beta chains share one sample of origin, sequenced in a study of T cells expressing NK-cell markers. TCRdb re-called the 5' RACE reads and gives one entry per CDR3 protein, without DNA. Its listing shows 350,000 to 450,000 distinct CDR3 sequences. Sequencing used blood T cells: a sorted CD56 or NKG2C T cell subset, CD4+ or CD8+ T cells, or bulk PBMC T cells (not recorded which). Receptors were obtained from a man aged 18 to 69 in good health.

The chain is built from TRBV5-6 and TRBJ1-6; TCRdb selects TRBD1, and the lack of DNA leaves this call unchecked. Germline V gives CDR1 SGHDT, CDR2 YYEEEE. The CDR3 totals 16 residues. CDR3 in amino acids: CASSLVRAIPRGTLHF.

J is TRBJ2-7 and V is TRBV7-9. Per the germline V gene, CDR1 is SEHNR and CDR2 is FQNEAQ (reference sequence). CDR3 length: 13 amino acids. This CDR3 is CASSLTSAYEQYF.

The chain uses TRBV2 and TRBJ1-5; with no DNA, the TCRdb D assignment of TRBD1 cannot be verified. The CDR3 consists of 15 residues. CDR1 is SNHLY, CDR2 FYNNEI, per germline. The CDR3 sequence is CASSVRTGWDQPQHF. Drawing the rest from reference TRBV2 and TRBJ1-5, the complete variable domain is EPEVTQTPSHQVTQMGQEVILRCVPISNHLYFYWYRQILGQKVEFLVSFYNNEISEKSEIFDDQFSVERPDGSNFTLKIRSTKLEDSAMYFCASSVRTGWDQPQHFGDGTRLSIL.

The rearrangement links TRBV20-1 to TRBJ2-7. The CDR3 length is 15 residues. Germline CDR1 reads DFQATT; CDR2 reads SNEGSKA (reference sequence). The CDR3 protein is CSARGRQGVPYEQYF.

Here the CDR3 reads CASRFDISVGGYTF. The chain carries TRBV6-1 and TRBJ1-2. The germline V gene encodes CDR1 MNHNS and CDR2 SASEGT. This CDR3 is built from 14 residues.

This chain uses TRBV6-2 or TRBV6-3 with TRBJ2-7; TCRdb indicates TRBD1, and absent DNA this call remains unverified. The CDR3 length is 15 residues. CDR1 and CDR2 (germline): MNHEY, SVGEGT. The CDR3 spells CASSSSGTRRYEQYF.

The V and J genes are TRBV9 and TRBJ2-6; the D call of TRBD1 rests on TCRdb alone, since no DNA is present to check it. The CDR3 sequence is 17 residues long. CDR1 is SGDLS, CDR2 YYNGEE, per germline. The CDR3 sequence: CASSPRGGDSGANVLTF.

The V gene is TRBV3-1, the J gene TRBJ2-2; lacking DNA, the TRBD1 call made by TCRdb goes unchecked. This CDR3 is built from 17 residues. Germline V gene data show CDR1 as LGHDT and CDR2 as YNNKEL (reference sequence). This CDR3 is CASSQDDTWGGSGELFF. Full variable domain (rest looked up from reference TRBV3-1 and TRBJ2-2): DTAVSQTPKYLVTQMGNDKSIKCEQNLGHDTMYWYKQDSKKFLKIMFSYNNKELIINETVPNRFSPKSPDKAHLNLHINSLELGDSAVYFCASSQDDTWGGSGELFFGEGSRLTVL.

The chain uses TRBV6-5 and TRBJ2-7. Germline V gives CDR1 MNHEY, CDR2 SVGAGI. This CDR3 has 12 amino acids. The CDR3 is CATSDPPYEQYF.

The genes are TRBV2 and TRBJ2-2; the D gene TCRdb calls, TRBD2, cannot be checked with no DNA. CDR1 is SNHLY and CDR2 is FYNNEI in the germline V gene. This CDR3 contains 17 residues. The CDR3 spells CASSVASGGPNTGELFF.

The rearrangement joins TRBV7-8 to TRBJ2-7; TCRdb's D gene call, TRBD1, goes unchecked for lack of DNA. The V gene's germline CDR1 is SGHVS and CDR2 FQNEAQ. CDR3 length: 15 residues. The chain's CDR3 is CASSFLAGKRYEQYF.

The chain recombines TRBV7-2 with TRBJ2-7. The germline gives CDR1 SGHTA, CDR2 FQGNSA. The length of the CDR3 is 14 residues. CDR3 residues: CASSLALTSYEQYF. The whole variable domain, filled in from reference TRBV7-2 and TRBJ2-7, reads GAGVSQSPSNKVTEKGKDVELRCDPISGHTALYWYRQSLGQGLEFLIYFQGNSAPDKSGLPSDRFSAERTGGSVSTLTIQRTQQEDSAVYLCASSLALTSYEQYFGPGTRLTVT.

V is TRBV7-9 and J is TRBJ2-1; TCRdb designates TRBD2, a call that cannot be tested without DNA. The CDR3 runs 17 residues. In germline, CDR1 is SEHNR, CDR2 FQNEAQ (reference sequence). CDR3 amino acids: CASSLGIAGDPYNEQFF.

This chain uses TRBV5-1 with TRBJ2-3; TCRdb's assignment of TRBD1 cannot be checked, as there is no DNA. Per germline, CDR1 SGHRS and CDR2 YFSETQ. The CDR3 consists of 18 residues. The chain's CDR3 is CASSLVGLRTGSTDTQYF.

The chain joins TRBV28 to TRBJ2-2. The CDR3 totals 13 residues. Per the germline V gene, CDR1 is MDHEN and CDR2 is SYDVKM. CDR3 amino acids: CASSPLSTGELFF.

The V call is TRBV6-1, the J call TRBJ2-7. Per the germline V gene, CDR1 is MNHNS and CDR2 is SASEGT. This CDR3 spans 14 amino acids. The CDR3: CATQKTFSNYEQYF.

The V call is TRBV24-1, the J call TRBJ2-5; TCRdb outputs TRBD1, but without DNA this stays unchecked. CDR3 size: 13 residues. The germline gives CDR1 KGHDR, CDR2 SFDVKD. This chain's CDR3 is CATGGGPQETQYF.

This chain links TRBV11-2 with TRBJ2-7. The CDR3 extends over 17 amino acids. Per germline, CDR1 SGHAT and CDR2 FQNNGV. This CDR3 is CASSSVGGTLIDYEQYF.

The chain uses TRBV7-7 and TRBJ2-5; the D call from TCRdb, TRBD2, cannot be confirmed without DNA. The germline V gene encodes CDR1 SSHAT and CDR2 FNYEAQ (reference sequence). The CDR3 loop spans 17 amino acids. The CDR3 reads CASSSGLAGGTQETQYF.

The J gene is TRBJ2-3, the V gene TRBV5-1; the TRBD2 assignment by TCRdb is unverifiable without DNA. The CDR3 length is 15 residues. Germline V gene sequence: CDR1 SGHRS, CDR2 YFSETQ. CDR3 residues: CASSSRLGGTDTQYF.

This rearrangement joins TRBV5-6 to TRBJ1-6; without DNA, the TCRdb call of TRBD1 cannot be checked. The CDR3 totals 14 residues. Germline V gene data show CDR1 as SGHDT and CDR2 as YYEEEE. CDR3 loop: CASSRDRGVWSLHF.

The CDR3 here is CASSGTGLTNEKLFF. The gene calls are TRBV7-6 and TRBJ1-4; checking the TCRdb D call of TRBD1 is not possible without DNA. CDR1 and CDR2 (germline): SGHVS, FNYEAQ. The CDR3 totals 15 residues.

The chain links TRBV7-8 to TRBJ2-7; TCRdb selects TRBD1, and the lack of DNA leaves this call unchecked. Germline V gene sequence: CDR1 SGHVS, CDR2 FQNEAQ. There are 14 residues in the CDR3. The CDR3 region is CASSLPGAPYEQYF.

This rearrangement joins TRBV20-1 to TRBJ2-3; absent DNA, TCRdb's TRBD1 call cannot be checked. There are 16 residues in the CDR3. Germline assignment: CDR1 DFQATT and CDR2 SNEGSKA (reference sequence). The CDR3 spells CSALNRGQSYPDTQYF.

The V gene is TRBV5-1, the J gene TRBJ2-2; TCRdb picks TRBD2, but there is no DNA to check that call. The CDR3 covers 17 residues. Germline values: CDR1 SGHRS, CDR2 YFSETQ. The CDR3 loop reads CASSPLTSGGSTGELFF.

The V gene is TRBV6-2 or TRBV6-3, the J gene TRBJ2-3. Germline V lookup: CDR1 MNHEY, CDR2 SVGEGT. The CDR3 is 14 amino acids. The CDR3 protein is CASSDPIRSDTQYF.

CDR3 region: CASNQQGSYEQYF. The rearrangement joins TRBV6-6 to TRBJ2-7; as DNA is missing, the TRBD1 call by TCRdb cannot be tested. The CDR3 runs to 13 residues. CDR1 MNHNY and CDR2 SVGAGI come from the germline V gene (reference sequence).